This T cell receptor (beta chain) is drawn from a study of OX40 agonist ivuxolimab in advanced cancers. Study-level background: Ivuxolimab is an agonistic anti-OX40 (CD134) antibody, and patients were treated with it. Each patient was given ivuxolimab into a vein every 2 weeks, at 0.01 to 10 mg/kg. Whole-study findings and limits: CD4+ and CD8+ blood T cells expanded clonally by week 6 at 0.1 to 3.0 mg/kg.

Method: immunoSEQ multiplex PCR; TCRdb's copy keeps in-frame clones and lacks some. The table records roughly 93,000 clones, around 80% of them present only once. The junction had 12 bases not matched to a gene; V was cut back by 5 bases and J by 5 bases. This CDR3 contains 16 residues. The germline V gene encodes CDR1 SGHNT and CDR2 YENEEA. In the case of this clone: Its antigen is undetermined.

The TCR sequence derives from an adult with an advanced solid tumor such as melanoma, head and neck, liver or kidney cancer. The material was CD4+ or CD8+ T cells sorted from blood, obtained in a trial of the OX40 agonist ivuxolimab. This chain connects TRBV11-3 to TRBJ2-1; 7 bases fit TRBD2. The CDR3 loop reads CASSPGLGLGDNEQFF. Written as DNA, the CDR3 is TGTGCCAGCAGCCCTGGGTTAGGACTAGGAGACAATGAGCAGTTCTTC.